The 30 T cell receptor beta chains in this list originate from one sample, sequenced in a study of CD8+ T cells in alopecia areata. Extraction of RNA preceded its reverse transcription into cDNA, which served as the sequencing template. Generated by immunoSEQ multiplex PCR, the TCRdb table keeps only in-frame clones and is missing some. The table includes over 200,000 clones, over 60% detected once. Treatment noted: oral pan-JAK inhibitor, 5-10 mg twice daily. The sequenced sample was CD4+ T cells sorted from blood, obtained at week 4, from a patient treated with tofacitinib. Source of these receptors: a human donor with alopecia areata.

The V and J genes are TRBV7-9 and TRBJ2-3; possible D gene TRBD1, 5 bases. CDR1 and CDR2 from the germline V gene are SEHNR and FQNEAQ (reference sequence). The V gene lost 0 bases and the J gene lost 7 bases, with 17 bases spanning the gap. The CDR3 length is 16 residues. CDR3 coding DNA: TGTGCCAGCAGCTTAGCAATTGCCCGGACACCCAATACGCAGTATTTT. It is translated as CASSLAIARTPNTQYF.

V usage is TRBV1 and J usage is TRBJ1-1. TRBV1 is shown as a pseudogene. The CDR3 extends over 16 amino acids. As DNA, the CDR3 is TGCACCAGCAGCCAAGAGGGCAGCGCAGGAGACACTGAAGCTTTCTTT. It translates to CTSSQEGSAGDTEAFF.

CDR3 coding DNA: TGTGCCAGCAGCTTAGCAGGTGCTAATGAAGCTTTCTTT. Protein product: CASSLAGANEAFF. This sequence joins TRBV7-9 and TRBJ1-1, with no clear D. Per germline, CDR1 SEHNR and CDR2 FQNEAQ (reference sequence). The ends were cut back, 0 bases at V and 7 bases at J, with 9 bases in the middle. The CDR3 totals 13 residues.

V and J are TRBV4-1 and TRBJ1-5, with a tentative D call TRBD1 (5 bases). This CDR3 is 15 amino acids long. The V end lost 0 bases, the J end lost 7 bases, and 13 bases lay between the germline ends. Looked up from germline, CDR1 is MGHRA and CDR2 is YSYEKL. CDR3 loop: CASSQETGVGQPQHF. The DNA of the CDR3 is TGCGCCAGCAGCCAAGAAACGGGGGTGGGACAGCCCCAGCATTTT.

This clone was counted between two and nine times. CDR3 loop: CASSLAGAQETQYF. CDR3 coding DNA: TGTGCCAGCAGTTTAGCGGGGGCCCAAGAGACCCAGTACTTC. The chain joins TRBV27 to TRBJ2-5; tentatively, D is TRBD2 (7 bases). Germline V CDR1 and CDR2: MNHEY, SMNVEV (reference sequence). V gave up 2 bases and J gave up 1 base, with 8 bases separating them. This CDR3 region has 14 residues.

The rearrangement joins TRBV5-6 to TRBJ1-2, with D hard to call. Deletions cut 7 bases from V and 4 bases from J, with 11 bases between. CDR3 length: 12 residues. Germline CDR1 reads SGHDT; CDR2 reads YYEEEE. CDR3 protein: CASHEGSYGYTF. CDR3 sequence (DNA): TGTGCCAGCCACGAAGGCAGCTATGGCTACACCTTC.

This clone has a handful of counts. V is TRBV29-1 and J is TRBJ2-3; the D call may be TRBD1 or TRBD2 (5 bases each). Trimming left V 6 bases short and J 5 bases short, with 27 bases between. The CDR3 loop spans 17 amino acids. Germline V gene sequence: CDR1 SQVTM, CDR2 ANQGSEA. CDR3: CSVRPVGTFLREDTQYF. The CDR3 coding sequence is TGCAGCGTCCGACCGGTCGGGACCTTCCTCCGGGAAGATACGCAGTATTTT.

This clone has only a few counts. This chain connects TRBV5-1 to TRBJ2-7, with D tentatively TRBD1 (5 bases). The CDR3 consists of 14 residues. V dropped 2 bases and J dropped 1 base, with 10 bases sitting between them. Per germline, CDR1 SGHRS and CDR2 YFSETQ. CDR3 DNA sequence: TGCGCCAGCAGCTTAACTTCAGGGTCCTACGAGCAGTACTTC. It encodes CASSLTSGSYEQYF.

In nucleotides, the CDR3 is TGCAGCGGCAGGGGGAATGATGGCTACACCTTC. Its translation: CSGRGNDGYTF. The chain recombines TRBV29-1 with TRBJ1-2; 7 bases align to TRBD1. Germline values: CDR1 SQVTM, CDR2 ANQGSEA. V gave up 7 bases and J gave up 6 bases; unmatched junction bases: 5. The length of the CDR3 is 11 residues.

This chain connects TRBV4-3 to TRBJ2-5, with D unresolved. Deletions cut 0 bases from V and 1 base from J, with 9 bases between. Germline-derived CDR1 and CDR2 are LGHNA and YSLEER. The length of the CDR3 is 15 residues. The CDR3, as DNA: TGCGCCAGCAGCCAAGATTTTGGAACCCAAGAGACCCAGTACTTC. Amino acids: CASSQDFGTQETQYF.

This clone came up once. J is TRBJ2-4 and V is TRBV27, with TRBD2 as a possible D gene (6 bases). The CDR3 is made up of 18 amino acids. Germline V gene sequence: CDR1 MNHEY, CDR2 SMNVEV (reference sequence). Trimming removed 2 bases at V and 3 bases at J, with 20 bases between. This CDR3 is CASSLGVGRGLVKNIQYF. CDR3 bases: TGTGCCAGCAGTTTAGGGGTCGGGCGGGGCCTGGTCAAAAACATTCAGTACTTC.

The V and J genes are TRBV5-6 and TRBJ1-1; D ambiguous. Germline V gene sequence: CDR1 SGHDT, CDR2 YYEEEE. This CDR3 has 11 amino acids. The V gene lost 0 bases and the J gene lost 8 bases, with 5 bases spanning the gap. The CDR3 DNA follows: TGTGCCAGCAGCTTGGCGACCGAAGCTTTCTTT. It yields the protein CASSLATEAFF.

In its sample, this clone was seen once. J is TRBJ2-3 and V is TRBV4-3, with 12 bases matching TRBD1. V gave up 3 bases and J gave up 8 bases; unmatched junction bases: 6. The germline V gene encodes CDR1 LGHNA and CDR2 YSLEER. There are 15 residues in the CDR3. CDR3 nucleotides: TGCGCCAGCAGCCAGGGGACAGGGGGCTTTGTTACGCAGTATTTT. Its translation: CASSQGTGGFVTQYF.

J is TRBJ1-1 and V is TRBV2, with 7 bases that match TRBD1. CDR1 is SNHLY, CDR2 FYNNEI, per germline. The CDR3 runs 14 residues. V shed 6 bases and J 0 bases; nucleotides not matched to a gene: 4. The CDR3 DNA reads as TGTGCCAGCAGAAACCAGGGGGTGAACACTGAAGCTTTCTTT. Encoded protein: CASRNQGVNTEAFF.

The chain recombines TRBV4-1 with TRBJ1-2, with D unclear. V gave up 1 base and J gave up 6 bases, with 21 bases separating them. CDR1 is MGHRA, CDR2 YSYEKL, per germline. This CDR3 region has 17 residues. As DNA, the CDR3 is TGCGCCAGCAGCCAAGGATCGGTTGCACTTCCCTGGGATGGCTACACCTTC. This translates into CASSQGSVALPWDGYTF.

This clone was seen more than once but under ten times. The genes are TRBV4-2 and TRBJ2-2, with TRBD2 matching 13 bases. The length of the CDR3 is 16 residues. Germline V gene lookup returns CDR1 LGHNA and CDR2 YNFKEQ. V shed 4 bases, J shed 6 bases, and the junction held 5 bases outside the gene matches. The CDR3 coding sequence is TGTGCCAGCAGCCCGATGACTAGCGGGGGGTCCGGGGAGCTGTTTTTT. It yields the protein CASSPMTSGGSGELFF.

The V and J genes are TRBV30 and TRBJ2-5; D remains unclear. CDR3 length equals 12 residues. Germline assignment: CDR1 GTSNPN and CDR2 SVGIG (reference sequence). V was shortened by 2 bases and J by 4 bases, with 8 bases between the two germline ends. CDR3 sequence (DNA): TGTGCCTGGAGTTGGGATGGAGAGACCCAGTACTTC. Translation gives CAWSWDGETQYF.

On this clone itself: Different DNA sequences within this sample yield the same CDR3. The genes are TRBV9 and TRBJ2-1; 9 nucleotides line up with TRBD1. This CDR3 has 15 amino acids. The germline CDR1 and CDR2 sequences are SGDLS and YYNGEE. J lost 2 bases, V lost 4 bases, and 4 bases had no gene match. The CDR3 is CASSPGQGTYNEQFF. Here the CDR3 DNA reads TGTGCCAGCAGCCCAGGACAGGGGACCTACAATGAGCAGTTCTTC.

The chain employs TRBV5-1 and TRBJ1-1, with D uncertain. Germline loops: CDR1 SGHRS, CDR2 YFSETQ. Trimming removed 0 bases at V and 8 bases at J, with 5 bases between. CDR3 length equals 11 residues. CDR3 sequence reads: CASSLEGEAFF. In DNA, the CDR3 is TGCGCCAGCAGCTTGGAAGGGGAAGCTTTCTTT.

This rearrangement joins TRBV19 to TRBJ2-3; D is undetermined. The CDR3 is 11 amino acids. The ends were cut back, 4 bases at V and 5 bases at J, with 4 bases in the middle. Germline-derived CDR1 and CDR2 are LNHDA and SQIVND (reference sequence). In DNA, the CDR3 is TGTGCCAGTAGTAGGAGAGATACGCAGTATTTT. Translated: CASSRRDTQYF.

V gene TRBV30 combines with J gene TRBJ2-7; tentatively, D is TRBD1 (5 bases). Germline CDR1 and CDR2: GTSNPN and SVGIG (reference sequence). The V gene lost 0 bases and the J gene lost 3 bases, with 12 bases spanning the gap. CDR3 length equals 14 residues. CDR3 sequence: CAWSVKQVHYEQYF. The CDR3 DNA sequence: TGTGCCTGGAGTGTTAAACAGGTCCACTACGAGCAGTACTTC.

The J gene is TRBJ2-2, the V gene TRBV29-1, with D possibly matching TRBD2 (5 bases). The V and J ends lost 4 bases and 5 bases respectively, with 8 bases between them. This CDR3 has 12 residues. Germline V gives CDR1 SQVTM, CDR2 ANQGSEA. CDR3 sequence: CSVAGGTGELFF. CDR3 bases: TGCAGCGTTGCCGGCGGGACCGGGGAGCTGTTTTTT.

In its sample, this clone was seen a few times. The J gene is TRBJ1-2, the V gene TRBV30; D is unresolved. CDR1 is GTSNPN and CDR2 is SVGIG in the germline V gene (reference sequence). The CDR3 totals 13 residues. Trimming shortened V by 2 bases and J by 3 bases, and 10 bases separated the two germline ends. Here the CDR3 reads CAWSTGRHYGYTF. Here the CDR3 DNA reads TGTGCCTGGAGTACCGGGAGACACTATGGCTACACCTTC.

This clone has just a few counts. The chain employs TRBV5-1 and TRBJ2-5; no clear D gene. CDR3 length: 12 amino acids. Between the trimmed V and J ends, which lost 3 bases and 5 bases, there was a span of 8 bases. CDR1 SGHRS and CDR2 YFSETQ come from the germline V gene. Here the CDR3 DNA reads TGCGCCAGCAGCTACCCAACGGAGACCCAGTACTTC. Translating it yields CASSYPTETQYF.

This clone appeared a few times. The V and J genes are TRBV27 and TRBJ1-2; the D gene is possibly TRBD1 (6 bases). From germline, CDR1 is MNHEY and CDR2 SMNVEV (reference sequence). Trimming took off 4 bases at V and 4 bases at J, with 10 bases between the two ends. This CDR3 is built from 13 residues. The CDR3 spells CASSSAGVYGYTF. CDR3 bases: TGTGCCAGCAGTTCCGCAGGGGTCTATGGCTACACCTTC.

The J gene is TRBJ2-3, the V gene TRBV29-1, with D tentatively TRBD1 (6 bases). The V gene lost 3 bases and the J gene lost 3 bases, with 7 bases spanning the gap. The CDR3 is made up of 12 amino acids. CDR1 is SQVTM, CDR2 ANQGSEA, per germline. The CDR3 DNA is TGCAGCGTTGACGGACAGACAGATACGCAGTATTTT. Encoded protein: CSVDGQTDTQYF.

V is TRBV30 and J is TRBJ2-1; TRBD2 is a possible D gene (6 bases). The CDR3 is 12 amino acids. V was shortened by 1 base and J by 7 bases, with 8 bases between the two germline ends. Germline V lookup: CDR1 GTSNPN, CDR2 SVGIG (reference sequence). The CDR3 nucleotides read TGTGCCTGGAGTGCTGGGGGGAATGAGCAGTTCTTC. Translation gives CAWSAGGNEQFF.

This clone was seen a handful of times. V gene TRBV27 combines with J gene TRBJ1-2; TRBD1 aligns across 10 bases. The J segment lost 5 bases and the V segment lost 7 bases, leaving 19 bases of the junction unmatched. Germline loops: CDR1 MNHEY, CDR2 SMNVEV (reference sequence). The CDR3 totals 18 residues. The CDR3 sequence: CASTGTGVFEPDLYGYTF. In DNA, the CDR3 is TGTGCCAGCACTGGGACAGGGGTATTCGAGCCAGATTTATATGGCTACACCTTC.

J is TRBJ2-7 and V is TRBV7-2; 9 nucleotides agree with TRBD2. CDR3 length: 13 residues. J gave up 3 bases and V 8 bases, and 5 bases lay outside the gene matches. Germline V gene lookup returns CDR1 SGHTA and CDR2 FQGNSA. In nucleotides, the CDR3 is TGTGCCAGCGAGGATAGCGGGGGCTACGAGCAGTACTTC. This translates into CASEDSGGYEQYF.

The rearrangement links TRBV29-1 to TRBJ2-3; D is possibly TRBD1 (5 bases). CDR1 is SQVTM and CDR2 is ANQGSEA in the germline V gene. The CDR3 extends over 14 amino acids. V lost 4 bases and J 5 bases, leaving 16 bases between the germline ends. The CDR3 region has the DNA TGCAGCGTTGTTAGGACACTCGGGCGAGATACGCAGTATTTT. Amino acid sequence: CSVVRTLGRDTQYF.